The 19 T cell receptor beta chains below were found in one sample sequenced in a study of T cell responses to AZD1222 COVID-19 vaccine. Sequenced by immunoSEQ multiplex PCR; TCRdb stores in-frame clones only, minus some. Counted here are 130,000 to 150,000 clones, around 90% occurring once; the ten biggest clones make up 1.9%. Material: peripheral blood, obtained on day 0 of AZD1222 vaccination. The receptors were gathered from an adult in good health.

The chain carries TRBV18 and TRBJ2-7, with a possible D match to TRBD2 (6 bases). V was pared by 0 bases and J by 5 bases, with 14 bases between. CDR1 is KGHSH and CDR2 is LQKENI in the germline V gene. This CDR3 spans 15 amino acids. The CDR3 sequence is CASSPPVRRGDEQYF. The CDR3, as DNA: TGTGCCAGCTCACCACCTGTAAGGCGCGGGGACGAGCAGTACTTC.

The V call is TRBV6-2 or TRBV6-3, the J call TRBJ2-7, with D possibly being TRBD1 or TRBD2 (5 bases each). This CDR3 comprises 13 residues. V gave up 3 bases and J gave up 5 bases, with 11 bases separating them. From germline, CDR1 is MNHEY and CDR2 SVGEGT. CDR3 in DNA: TGTGCCAGCAGTTATGGTGGGGGAGACGAGCAGTACTTC. Its translation: CASSYGGGDEQYF.

As for this clone: The junction shows a germline mismatch at one end, possibly a read error. Here the CDR3 DNA reads TGTGCCAGTAGTATCTTAGGGGACAGGGTACACTTC. The encoded protein is CASSILGDRVHF. The rearrangement links TRBV19 to TRBJ2-7, with 9 bases lining up with TRBD1. The CDR3 length is 12 residues. CDR1 and CDR2 from the germline V gene are LNHDA and SQIVND (reference sequence).

The chain combines TRBV19 with TRBJ2-6; D unclear. Trimming removed 3 bases from V and 4 bases from J, with 7 bases in between. This CDR3 is 14 amino acids long. CDR1 LNHDA and CDR2 SQIVND come from the germline V gene (reference sequence). CDR3 sequence reads: CASSMAAGANVLTF. In DNA form, the CDR3 reads TGTGCCAGTAGTATGGCCGCCGGGGCCAACGTCCTGACTTTC.

The rearrangement links TRBV3-1 (or the pseudogene TRBV3-2) to TRBJ2-1; 8 positions match TRBD2. The CDR3 runs to 15 residues. Trimming cost V 5 bases and J 7 bases; bases outside gene matches: 10. Germline V CDR1 and CDR2: LGHDT, YNNKEL (reference sequence). As DNA, the CDR3 is TGTGCCAGCAGCTCGCCGGGACTAGGTTCGAATGAGCAGTTCTTC. Encoded protein: CASSSPGLGSNEQFF.

The sample holds a few counts of this clone. The chain recombines TRBV5-1 with TRBJ1-2; D gene ambiguous. CDR1 is SGHRS, CDR2 YFSETQ, per germline. This CDR3 is 16 amino acids long. The V end lost 0 bases, the J end lost 1 base, and 13 bases lay between the germline ends. CDR3 amino acids: CASSLADNPVNYGYTF. CDR3 DNA sequence: TGCGCCAGCAGCTTGGCCGACAACCCAGTTAACTATGGCTACACCTTC.

This chain links TRBV5-1 with TRBJ1-5; 10 nucleotides align to TRBD1. The CDR3 contains 14 residues. Germline-derived CDR1 and CDR2 are SGHRS and YFSETQ. Trimming took 4 bases from V and 5 from J; bases not matched to a gene: 3. For the CDR3, the DNA is TGCGCCAGCAGCGAGGGACAGGGGTATCAGCCCCAGCATTTT. This encodes CASSEGQGYQPQHF.

This chain connects TRBV7-2 to TRBJ2-7; possibly TRBD1 for D (6 bases). The CDR3 has 16 residues. Germline V gene lookup returns CDR1 SGHTA and CDR2 FQGNSA. The V and J ends lost 7 bases and 2 bases respectively, with 21 bases between them. CDR3: CASTPRGGPGAYEQYF. The CDR3 DNA reads as TGTGCCAGCACCCCCAGAGGGGGTCCCGGAGCCTACGAGCAGTACTTC. Filled out from reference TRBV7-2 and TRBJ2-7, the complete variable domain reads GAGVSQSPSNKVTEKGKDVELRCDPISGHTALYWYRQSLGQGLEFLIYFQGNSAPDKSGLPSDRFSAERTGGSVSTLTIQRTQQEDSAVYLCASTPRGGPGAYEQYFGPGTRLTVT.

V usage is TRBV6-2 or TRBV6-3 and J usage is TRBJ2-1; D gene uncertain. Germline lookup yields CDR1 MNHEY and CDR2 SVGEGT. The CDR3 covers 14 residues. Trimming stripped 5 bases from V and 0 bases from J, with 8 bases between. In DNA, the CDR3 is TGTGCCAGCAGTGGCGTGAGCTCCTACAATGAGCAGTTCTTC. The encoded protein is CASSGVSSYNEQFF.

The V call is TRBV11-3, the J call TRBJ2-6, with a weak D call TRBD1 (5 bases). Germline V gives CDR1 SGHNT, CDR2 YENEEA. Trimming stripped 6 bases from V and 0 bases from J, with 21 bases between. The CDR3 has 19 amino acids. CDR3 in DNA: TGTGCCAGCAGTTTATCTTTCGACAGCGCAAGCTCTGGGGCCAACGTCCTGACTTTC. Encoded protein: CASSLSFDSASSGANVLTF.

The genes are TRBV4-1 and TRBJ2-7; D ambiguous. CDR1 and CDR2 (germline): MGHRA, YSYEKL. Trimming left V 5 bases short and J 5 bases short, with 16 bases between. The CDR3 is 14 amino acids. CDR3 sequence: CASSFSGSLNEQYF. CDR3 coding DNA: TGCGCCAGCAGCTTCTCCGGGTCCCTAAACGAGCAGTACTTC.

This chain uses TRBV30 with TRBJ1-2, with D uncertain. The CDR3 consists of 15 residues. In germline, CDR1 is GTSNPN, CDR2 SVGIG (reference sequence). The germline V and J ends were trimmed by 2 bases and 3 bases, with 16 bases remaining between them. The CDR3 reads CAWSLLAAVDYGYTF. The DNA for the CDR3 is TGTGCCTGGAGTCTCCTTGCCGCCGTGGACTATGGCTACACCTTC.

This clone has a single count. This rearrangement joins TRBV5-4 to TRBJ2-2; D remains unclear. This CDR3 comprises 14 residues. Trimming took off 4 bases at V and 5 bases at J, with 12 bases between the two ends. The germline V gene encodes CDR1 SGHNT and CDR2 YYREEE (reference sequence). The DNA for the CDR3 is TGTGCCAGCAGCCCCATTGAGTGGACCGGGGAGCTGTTTTTT. Protein sequence: CASSPIEWTGELFF.

Here the CDR3 DNA reads TGCAGCGTCGGACACCCGAACACTGAAGCTTTCTTT. Translation gives CSVGHPNTEAFF. This chain joins TRBV29-1 and TRBJ1-1; possible D gene TRBD1, 5 bases. The CDR3 runs 12 residues. The germline V gene has CDR1 SQVTM and CDR2 ANQGSEA. The V end was cut by 6 bases, the J end by 1 base, with 9 bases between.

V is TRBV11-2 and J is TRBJ2-1; 8 positions match TRBD2. The V gene end was trimmed by 1 base and the J gene end by 2 bases; junction bases not matched to a gene: 4. CDR1 is SGHAT and CDR2 is FQNNGV in the germline V gene. The CDR3 spans 16 residues. This chain's CDR3 is CASSLGSRGAYNEQFF. The CDR3 region has the DNA TGTGCCAGCAGCTTAGGCTCGCGGGGGGCCTACAATGAGCAGTTCTTC.

This clone has a single count. Other DNA sequences in the same sample also yield this CDR3. The DNA of the CDR3 is TGCGCCAGCAGCTCGGGGGGTACTAATGAAAAACTGTTTTTT. This codes for CASSSGGTNEKLFF. The chain has TRBV5-1 and TRBJ1-4; maybe TRBD1 (5 bases). The CDR3 consists of 14 residues. Trimming took off 3 bases at V and 2 bases at J, with 8 bases between the two ends. Looked up from germline, CDR1 is SGHRS and CDR2 is YFSETQ. The full variable domain, with the rest looked up from reference TRBV5-1 and TRBJ1-4, is KAGVTQTPRYLIKTRGQQVTLSCSPISGHRSVSWYQQTPGQGLQFLFEYFSETQRNKGNFPGRFSGRQFSNSRSEMNVSTLELGDSALYLCASSSGGTNEKLFFGSGTQLSVL.

The chain carries TRBV18 and TRBJ1-2; 7 positions agree with TRBD1. Trimming removed 3 bases from V and 4 bases from J; junction bases left unmatched: 2. Germline V gene lookup returns CDR1 KGHSH and CDR2 LQKENI. The CDR3 sequence is 13 residues long. The CDR3 reads CASSPGQSYGYTF. The CDR3 coding sequence is TGTGCCAGCTCACCGGGACAGAGCTATGGCTACACCTTC.

The V and J genes are TRBV7-8 and TRBJ2-2; the D gene could be TRBD1 or TRBD2 (5 bases each). Germline V lookup: CDR1 SGHVS, CDR2 FQNEAQ. V dropped 3 bases and J dropped 3 bases, with 14 bases sitting between them. The CDR3 is made up of 16 amino acids. The CDR3 coding sequence is TGTGCCAGCAGCTTCGGGACCATAGGGGACACCGGGGAGCTGTTTTTT. Amino acids: CASSFGTIGDTGELFF.

The V and J genes are TRBV3-1 (or the pseudogene TRBV3-2) and TRBJ2-3; TRBD1 agrees at 8 bases. This CDR3 spans 15 amino acids. The V segment lost 0 bases and the J segment 6 bases; nucleotides outside the gene matches: 5. Looked up from germline, CDR1 is LGHDT and CDR2 is YNNKEL (reference sequence). The CDR3 is CASSQETGGQDTQYF. The DNA for the CDR3 is TGTGCCAGCAGCCAAGAAACAGGGGGGCAGGATACGCAGTATTTT.